Presented here are 20 T cell receptor beta chains from one specimen sequenced in a study of monozygotic twins with inflammatory bowel disease. TCRdb derives one entry per CDR3 protein from the 5' RACE reads, leaving out DNA. The sample's table shows more than 300,000 distinct CDR3 sequences. Specimen: blood. The source is a human donor with ulcerative colitis or Crohn's disease, or a healthy co-twin of an affected twin (not recorded which).

The chain recombines TRBV15 with TRBJ2-7. In germline, CDR1 is LNHNV, CDR2 YYDKDF (reference sequence). The CDR3 is made up of 13 amino acids. CDR3 residues: CATSRDEYYEQYF.

The gene calls are TRBV20-1 and TRBJ2-1; TCRdb's assignment of TRBD2 cannot be checked, as there is no DNA. The CDR3 totals 17 residues. Germline lookup yields CDR1 DFQATT and CDR2 SNEGSKA (reference sequence). This CDR3 reads CSAFPGLASPSYNEQFF.

V usage is TRBV10-1 and J usage is TRBJ2-2; TCRdb gives TRBD2 as the D gene, but with no DNA this cannot be confirmed. Germline lookup yields CDR1 WNHNN and CDR2 SYGVQD (reference sequence). The CDR3 sequence is 16 residues long. CDR3 sequence: CASSDWSSAGTGELFF.

The chain joins TRBV9 to TRBJ2-6; TCRdb's D call, TRBD1, is unchecked because there is no DNA. CDR3 length: 19 residues. Germline values: CDR1 SGDLS, CDR2 YYNGEE. The CDR3 sequence is CASSPRDRELVSGANVLTF. Supplemented by reference TRBV9 and TRBJ2-6, the full variable domain reads DSGVTQTPKHLITATGQRVTLRCSPRSGDLSVYWYQQSLDQGLQFLIQYYNGEERAKGNILERFSAQQFPDLHSELNLSSLELGDSALYFCASSPRDRELVSGANVLTFGAGSRLTVL.

The chain carries TRBV29-1 and TRBJ2-5. The CDR3 runs to 12 residues. Germline V CDR1 and CDR2: SQVTM, ANQGSEA. CDR3 residues: CSVVFGKETQYF.

The rearrangement links TRBV7-9 to TRBJ2-3; TCRdb designates TRBD1, a call that cannot be tested without DNA. This CDR3 has 11 amino acids. From germline, CDR1 is SEHNR and CDR2 FQNEAQ (reference sequence). CDR3 amino acids: CASGGTDTQYF.

The chain combines TRBV11-2 with TRBJ2-2; the D call of TRBD1 rests on TCRdb alone, since no DNA is present to check it. Germline V CDR1 and CDR2: SGHAT, FQNNGV. This CDR3 is 15 amino acids long. The CDR3 here is CASSSSGHHTGELFF.

This rearrangement joins TRBV4-3 to TRBJ2-5; TCRdb designates TRBD1, a call that cannot be tested without DNA. In germline, CDR1 is LGHNA, CDR2 YSLEER. The length of the CDR3 is 15 residues. CDR3 loop: CASSQDEGLGETQYF.

The CDR3 sequence is CASRESSYEQYF. The chain links TRBV6-5 to TRBJ2-7. Germline values: CDR1 MNHEY, CDR2 SVGAGI. This CDR3 contains 12 residues.

The chain employs TRBV5-5 and TRBJ1-5; TCRdb's D call, TRBD1, is unchecked because there is no DNA. Germline V gene sequence: CDR1 SGHKS, CDR2 YYEKEE (reference sequence). The CDR3 extends over 13 amino acids. The chain's CDR3 is CASSPDPDQPQHF.

This sequence joins TRBV28 and TRBJ2-7; TCRdb names TRBD1, which stays unverified in the absence of DNA. Germline CDR1 reads MDHEN; CDR2 reads SYDVKM. The CDR3 sequence is 16 residues long. The CDR3 loop reads CASSPDPGTGGYEQYF.

This chain uses TRBV19 with TRBJ1-5. In germline, CDR1 is LNHDA, CDR2 SQIVND (reference sequence). CDR3 length equals 15 residues. This CDR3 reads CASSMTGLGNQPQHF.

The chain has TRBV20-1 and TRBJ1-4. CDR1 is DFQATT and CDR2 is SNEGSKA in the germline V gene (reference sequence). This CDR3 is 15 amino acids long. This CDR3 is CSARATAGRYEKLFF.

The V and J genes are TRBV20-1 and TRBJ2-1; TCRdb reports TRBD2, a call that lacks DNA to check it against. The CDR3 covers 12 residues. CDR1 DFQATT and CDR2 SNEGSKA come from the germline V gene (reference sequence). This chain's CDR3 is CSTGRLDREQFF.

This sequence joins TRBV28 and TRBJ2-1; TCRdb indicates TRBD2, and absent DNA this call remains unverified. The CDR3 length is 16 residues. Per germline, CDR1 MDHEN and CDR2 SYDVKM. The CDR3 sequence is CASFSSGLGRGNEQFF. The full variable domain, with the rest looked up from reference TRBV28 and TRBJ2-1, is DVKVTQSSRYLVKRTGEKVFLECVQDMDHENMFWYRQDPGLGLRLIYFSYDVKMKEKGDIPEGYSVSREKKERFSLILESASTNQTSMYLCASFSSGLGRGNEQFFGPGTRLTVL.

The chain links TRBV5-1 to TRBJ2-5; TCRdb returns TRBD1, unconfirmable since there is no DNA. CDR1 and CDR2 from the germline V gene are SGHRS and YFSETQ. There are 14 residues in the CDR3. The CDR3 is CASSSQGIQETQYF.

The chain combines TRBV28 with TRBJ1-1. This CDR3 contains 14 residues. The germline V gene has CDR1 MDHEN and CDR2 SYDVKM. This chain's CDR3 is CASSLVQTNTEAFF.

The rearrangement links TRBV14 to TRBJ2-2; the TRBD1 assignment by TCRdb is unverifiable without DNA. Germline loops: CDR1 SGHDN, CDR2 FVKESK. The CDR3 extends over 16 amino acids. CDR3 amino acids: CASSQPGQARTGELFF.

This chain connects TRBV9 to TRBJ1-1; TCRdb returns TRBD1, unconfirmable since there is no DNA. The CDR3 extends over 16 amino acids. Per the germline V gene, CDR1 is SGDLS and CDR2 is YYNGEE. CDR3 in amino acids: CASSVRQGPMNTEAFF.

The chain links TRBV12-3 or TRBV12-4 to TRBJ1-1; TCRdb outputs TRBD1, but without DNA this stays unchecked. This CDR3 spans 15 amino acids. This CDR3 is CASSLNLGGSTEAFF.